A selection of T cell receptor beta chains follows, all from one sample in a study of T-cell memory formation after mild COVID-19. TCRdb called the 5' RACE reads again in MiXCR, with one record for every CDR3 protein. The profile shows some 110,000 distinct CDR3 sequences, roughly an eighth of them singletons. Source material: PBMCs or a T cell subset sorted from them (not recorded which). These TCRs come from an adult woman who had mild COVID-19 (a few samples of this study predate the infection). Cell type and time point are not known. The CDR3 runs from the conserved cysteine through the conserved F or W. A D gene is named only where the DNA matches it firmly. The size field is filled for only some rows; it gives once, few, many or a size class.

clone size,V gene,J gene,D gene,CDR3 DNA,CDR3 protein
.,TRBV4-1,TRBJ1-2,.,TGCGCCAGCAGCCAAGAGGTCATGGGGTATGGCTACACCTTC,CASSQEVMGYGYTF
.,TRBV6-1,TRBJ2-7,.,TGTGCCACCAATTATAACAGGGGGGGATACGAGCAGTACTTC,CATNYNRGGYEQYF
many,TRBV30,TRBJ2-7,TRBD1,TGTGCCTGGAGTGTAGGGACAGGGGGCTTTCCCTACGAGCAGTACTTC,CAWSVGTGGFPYEQYF
.,TRBV7-7,TRBJ1-3,TRBD1,TGTGCTAGCAGTCAAGGGACAGGGAGGTTGTCCACCATATATTTT,CASSQGTGRLSTIYF
.,TRBV12-3/TRBV12-4,TRBJ2-3,.,TGTGCCAGCAGGAAAGACGGGCTGTTTGTAGCAGGTACGCAGTATTTT,CASRKDGLFVAGTQYF
few,TRBV4-3,TRBJ1-1,TRBD1,TGCGCCAGCAGCCCCAATAGGGGACAGGCGGGTACTGAAGCTTTCTTT,CASSPNRGQAGTEAFF
.,TRBV7-8,TRBJ2-1,.,TGTGCCAGCAGCTTAGGGACGAGCTCCTACAATGAGCAGTTCTTC,CASSLGTSSYNEQFF
few,TRBV12-3/TRBV12-4,TRBJ1-1,TRBD1,TGTGCCAGCAGACCGAATCCCGGACAGGGGTGGAACACTGAAGCTTTCTTT,CASRPNPGQGWNTEAFF
few,TRBV2,TRBJ2-2,.,TGTGCCAGCAGTGACAGCGGGCAGTACACCGGGGAGCTGTTTTTT,CASSDSGQYTGELFF
.,TRBV10-3,TRBJ1-5,.,TGTGCCATCACCCCTAGGGCGGATCAGCCCCAGCATTTT,CAITPRADQPQHF
few,TRBV25-1,TRBJ2-2,.,TGTGCCAGCAGTGACCCCATGCTGCCCGGGGAGCTGTTTTTT,CASSDPMLPGELFF
many,TRBV7-9,TRBJ2-1,.,TGTGCCAGCAGCTTAGCCATAAGTGAGCAGTTCTTC,CASSLAISEQFF
few,TRBV18,TRBJ1-4,.,TGTGCCAGCTCACCCTTCGACGAAAAACTGTTTTTT,CASSPFDEKLFF
many,TRBV5-5,TRBJ2-4,TRBD1,TGTGCCAGCAGCATGGACAGGGGCGATGGAAACATTCAGTACTTC,CASSMDRGDGNIQYF
.,TRBV6-2/TRBV6-3,TRBJ1-5,.,TGTGCCAGCAGTTACCAAGGGGGTAGCCAGCCCCAGCATTTT,CASSYQGGSQPQHF
.,TRBV7-6,TRBJ1-1,.,TGTGCCAGCAGCTTAGGTGGTCATGGAGCTTTCTTT,CASSLGGHGAFF
.,TRBV5-5,TRBJ2-5,TRBD1,TGTGCCAGCAGCACCGGGACAGGGATTTCATTGTACCAAGAGACCCAGTACTTC,CASSTGTGISLYQETQYF
few,TRBV29-1,TRBJ2-6,.,TGCAGCGTTGAAACAGAAGGGGCCAACGTCCTGACTTTC,CSVETEGANVLTF
many,TRBV20-1,TRBJ2-2,.,TGCAGTGCTAGAGCGGAAACAGTGGGCGGGGAGCTGTTTTTT,CSARAETVGGELFF
few,TRBV4-3,TRBJ2-3,.,TGCGCCAGCAGCCAAGAGGCGAGGAGGAACCCTTCTGGCGGTAGCACAGATACGCAGTATTTT,CASSQEARRNPSGGSTDTQYF
.,TRBV7-9,TRBJ2-1,TRBD1,TGTGCCAGCAGTTCTGGGATCCAAGGGGGCCACTCCTACAATGAGCAGTTCTTC,CASSSGIQGGHSYNEQFF
.,TRBV20-1,TRBJ2-1,TRBD2,TGCAGCGCAAAAGGGACTAGCGGATACAATGAGCAGTTCTTC,CSAKGTSGYNEQFF
.,TRBV2,TRBJ1-2,.,TGTGCCAGCAGTGAACCGCAGTACAGGGCGCCAGGCGACTATGGCTACACCTTC,CASSEPQYRAPGDYGYTF
few,TRBV24-1,TRBJ2-1,TRBD2,TGTGCCACCGAGGGGAGGGCCGAGAGCAATGAGCAGTTCTTC,CATEGRAESNEQFF
many,TRBV6-5,TRBJ2-7,.,TGTGCCAGCAGTTACGAGGGGATTGGGTCCTACGAGCAGTACTTC,CASSYEGIGSYEQYF
few,TRBV20-1,TRBJ2-5,.,TGCAGTGCTAGAGACAGGGCACTACGTTACTTC,CSARDRALRYF